Listed below are T cell receptor beta chains from one sample, sequenced in a study of cytomegalovirus exposure and HLA in healthy donors. Profiled with immunoSEQ multiplex PCR; TCRdb holds only in-frame clones, not every one. This repertoire shows about 140,000 clones, 75% found once; its top ten account for over 3%. Sequenced: PBMCs. The receptors were sampled from a man between 35 and 55 years old in good health and CMV-seronegative. Each CDR3 is given with its conserved first and last residue. Each record gives: CDR3 DNA, CDR3 protein, D gene, clone size, J gene, CDR3 length, V gene. D genes are given only for firm matches. Clone sizes are given selectively: once, few, many, or a class where the clone is expanded.

DNA: TGTGCCAGCAGCTTACGGCAGGATTCACCCCTCCACTTT
CDR3: CASSLRQDSPLHF
D: NA
size: once
J: TRBJ1-6
length: 13
V: TRBV7-2

DNA: TGTGCCAGCAGTGAATACGGCAGCCGACTCTATGGCTACACCTTC
CDR3: CASSEYGSRLYGYTF
D: NA
size: few
J: TRBJ1-2
length: 15
V: TRBV25-1

DNA: TGTGCCAGCAGTGAAGCGAGCAGGGTAAGCAATCAGCCCCAGCATTTT
CDR3: CASSEASRVSNQPQHF
D: NA
size: NA
J: TRBJ1-5
length: 16
V: TRBV2

DNA: TGTGCCAGCAGCTTAGATCAGGGATGGGCTGAAGCTTTCTTT
CDR3: CASSLDQGWAEAFF
D: NA
size: once
J: TRBJ1-1
length: 14
V: TRBV11-2

DNA: TGTGCCAGCAGTTACGGGACTAAGAACACCGGGGAGCTGTTTTTT
CDR3: CASSYGTKNTGELFF
D: TRBD2
size: NA
J: TRBJ2-2
length: 15
V: TRBV6-5

DNA: TGTGCCAACTCTCCCGGACAGTTTAGCAATCAGCCCCAGCATTTT
CDR3: CANSPGQFSNQPQHF
D: NA
size: NA
J: TRBJ1-5
length: 15
V: TRBV6-6

DNA: TGTGCCAGCAGCCCCGGGGACAGACCTAACTATGGCTACACCTTC
CDR3: CASSPGDRPNYGYTF
D: TRBD1
size: once
J: TRBJ1-2
length: 15
V: TRBV6-5

DNA: TGTGCCAGCAGCTTCAGGGGGCGTGAAGGTTCTGAAGCTTTCTTT
CDR3: CASSFRGREGSEAFF
D: TRBD1
size: few
J: TRBJ1-1
length: 15
V: TRBV11-2

DNA: TGCGCCAGCAGGGCCTGGGGGGGCCCAAGGAATGAGCAGTTCTTC
CDR3: CASRAWGGPRNEQFF
D: NA
size: NA
J: TRBJ2-1
length: 15
V: TRBV5-1

DNA: TGTGCCAGCCTGGCCGGGGGCTATGGCTACACCTTC
CDR3: CASLAGGYGYTF
D: NA
size: NA
J: TRBJ1-2
length: 12
V: TRBV28

DNA: TGCGCCAGCAGTCAAAATCGAGAAGCACTGAACACTGAAGCTTTCTTT
CDR3: CASSQNREALNTEAFF
D: NA
size: few
J: TRBJ1-1
length: 16
V: TRBV4-3